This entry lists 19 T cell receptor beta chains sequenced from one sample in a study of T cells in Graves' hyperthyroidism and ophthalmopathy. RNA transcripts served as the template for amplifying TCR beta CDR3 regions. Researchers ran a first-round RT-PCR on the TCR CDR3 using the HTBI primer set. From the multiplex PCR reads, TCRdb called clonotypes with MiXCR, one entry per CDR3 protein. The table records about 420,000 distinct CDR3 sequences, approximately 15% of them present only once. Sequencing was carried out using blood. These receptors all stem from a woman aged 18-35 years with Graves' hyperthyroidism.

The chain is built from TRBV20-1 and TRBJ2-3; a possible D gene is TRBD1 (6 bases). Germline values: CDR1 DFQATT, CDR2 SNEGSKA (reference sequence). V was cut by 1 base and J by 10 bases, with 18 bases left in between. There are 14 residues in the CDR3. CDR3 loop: CSARVPDRFGPQYF. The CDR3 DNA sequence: TGCAGTGCTAGAGTCCCAGACAGGTTTGGGCCGCAGTATTTT.

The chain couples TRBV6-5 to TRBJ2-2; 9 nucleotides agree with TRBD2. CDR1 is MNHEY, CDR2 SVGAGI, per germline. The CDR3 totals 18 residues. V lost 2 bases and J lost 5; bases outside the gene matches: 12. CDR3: CASSYLPGRGGRTGELFF. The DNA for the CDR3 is TGTGCCAGCAGTTACCTCCCGGGGCGGGGGGGCAGGACCGGGGAGCTGTTTTTT.

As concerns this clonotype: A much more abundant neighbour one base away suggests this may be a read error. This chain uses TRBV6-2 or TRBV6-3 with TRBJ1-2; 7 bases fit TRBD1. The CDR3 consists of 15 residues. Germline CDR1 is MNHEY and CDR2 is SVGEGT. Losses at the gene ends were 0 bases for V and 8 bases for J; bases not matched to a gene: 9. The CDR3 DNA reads TGTGCCAGCAGTTACTCGGAAAAGGGGGCTGGCGGCTACACCTTC. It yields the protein CASSYSEKGAGGYTF.

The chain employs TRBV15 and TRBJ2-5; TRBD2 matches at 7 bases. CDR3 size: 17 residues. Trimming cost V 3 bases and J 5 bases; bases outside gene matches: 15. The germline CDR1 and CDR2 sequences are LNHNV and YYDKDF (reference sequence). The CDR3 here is CATSRSLAGDREETQYF. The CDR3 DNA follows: TGTGCCACCAGCAGGAGTTTGGCGGGAGACCGGGAGGAGACCCAGTACTTC.

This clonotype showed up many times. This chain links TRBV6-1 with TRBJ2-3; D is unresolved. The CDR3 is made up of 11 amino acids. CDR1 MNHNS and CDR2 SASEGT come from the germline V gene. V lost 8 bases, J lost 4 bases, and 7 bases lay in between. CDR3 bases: TGTGCCAGCCTTGAGGCAGATACGCAGTATTTT. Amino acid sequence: CASLEADTQYF.

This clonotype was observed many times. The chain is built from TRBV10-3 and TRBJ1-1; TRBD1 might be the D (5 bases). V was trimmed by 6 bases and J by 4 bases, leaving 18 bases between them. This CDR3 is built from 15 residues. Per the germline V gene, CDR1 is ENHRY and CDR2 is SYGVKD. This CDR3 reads CAISPRDPQSTEAFF. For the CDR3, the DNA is TGTGCCATCAGCCCCCGGGACCCCCAGAGCACTGAAGCTTTCTTT.

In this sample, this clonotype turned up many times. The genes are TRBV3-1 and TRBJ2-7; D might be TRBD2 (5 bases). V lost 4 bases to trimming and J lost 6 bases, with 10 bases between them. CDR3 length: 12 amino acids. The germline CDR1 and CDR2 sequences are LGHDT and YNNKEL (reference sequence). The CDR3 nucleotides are TGTGCCAGCAGCCGAGGGAAAGGCGAGCAGTACTTC. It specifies CASSRGKGEQYF.

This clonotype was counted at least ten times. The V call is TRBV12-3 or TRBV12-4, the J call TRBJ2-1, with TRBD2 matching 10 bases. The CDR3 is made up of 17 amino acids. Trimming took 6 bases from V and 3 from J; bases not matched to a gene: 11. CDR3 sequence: CASSSRIAGGSYNEQFF. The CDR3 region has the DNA TGTGCCAGCAGCTCCCGAATAGCGGGGGGTAGCTACAATGAGCAGTTCTTC.

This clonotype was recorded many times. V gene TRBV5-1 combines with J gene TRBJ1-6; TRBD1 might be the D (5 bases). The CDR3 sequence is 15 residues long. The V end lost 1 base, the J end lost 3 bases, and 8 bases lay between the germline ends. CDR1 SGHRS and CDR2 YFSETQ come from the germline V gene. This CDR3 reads CASSLNGGYNSPLHF. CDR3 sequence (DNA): TGCGCCAGCAGCTTGAACGGGGGCTATAATTCACCCCTCCACTTT.

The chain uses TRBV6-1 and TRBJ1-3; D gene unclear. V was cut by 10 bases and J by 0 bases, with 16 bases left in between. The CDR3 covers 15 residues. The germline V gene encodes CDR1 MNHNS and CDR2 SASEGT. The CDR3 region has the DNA TGTGCCATCTCCCGGCAGTCTAGCTCTGGAAACACCATATATTTT. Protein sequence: CAISRQSSSGNTIYF.

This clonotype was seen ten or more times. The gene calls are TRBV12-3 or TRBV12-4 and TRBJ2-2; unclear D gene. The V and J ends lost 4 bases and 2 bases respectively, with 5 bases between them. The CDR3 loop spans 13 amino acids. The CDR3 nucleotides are TGTGCCAGCAGTTCCCATAACACCGGGGAGCTGTTTTTT. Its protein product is CASSSHNTGELFF.

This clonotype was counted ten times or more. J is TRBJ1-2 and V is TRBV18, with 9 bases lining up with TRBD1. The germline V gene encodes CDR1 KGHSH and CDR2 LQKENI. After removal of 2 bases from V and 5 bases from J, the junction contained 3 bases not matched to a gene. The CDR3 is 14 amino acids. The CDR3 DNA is TGTGCCAGCTCACCATGGGACAGGGATTATGGCTACACCTTC. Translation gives CASSPWDRDYGYTF.

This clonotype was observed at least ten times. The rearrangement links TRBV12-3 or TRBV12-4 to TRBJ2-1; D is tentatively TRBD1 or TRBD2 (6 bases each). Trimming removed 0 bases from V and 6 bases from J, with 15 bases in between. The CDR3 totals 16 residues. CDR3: CASSLAGGRLGNEQFF. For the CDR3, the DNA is TGTGCCAGCAGTTTAGCAGGGGGTAGACTAGGCAATGAGCAGTTCTTC.

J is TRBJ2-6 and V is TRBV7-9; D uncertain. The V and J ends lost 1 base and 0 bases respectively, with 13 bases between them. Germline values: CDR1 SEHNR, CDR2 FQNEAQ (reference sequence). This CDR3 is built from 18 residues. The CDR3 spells CASSLDGRTFSGANVLTF. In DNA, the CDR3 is TGTGCCAGCAGCTTAGATGGCAGGACCTTCTCTGGGGCCAACGTCCTGACTTTC.

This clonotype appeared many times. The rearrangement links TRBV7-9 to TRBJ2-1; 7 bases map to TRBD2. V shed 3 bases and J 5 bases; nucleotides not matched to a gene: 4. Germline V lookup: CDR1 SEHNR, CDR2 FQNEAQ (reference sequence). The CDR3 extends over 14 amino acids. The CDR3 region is CASSFLTSDNEQFF. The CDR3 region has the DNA TGTGCCAGCAGCTTCCTAACTAGCGACAATGAGCAGTTCTTC.

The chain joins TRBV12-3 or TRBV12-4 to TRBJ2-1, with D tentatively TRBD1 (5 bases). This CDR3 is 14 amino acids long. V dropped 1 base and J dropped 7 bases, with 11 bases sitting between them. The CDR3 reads CASSLGGRVNEQFF. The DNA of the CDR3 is TGTGCCAGCAGTTTAGGTGGCAGGGTGAATGAGCAGTTCTTC.

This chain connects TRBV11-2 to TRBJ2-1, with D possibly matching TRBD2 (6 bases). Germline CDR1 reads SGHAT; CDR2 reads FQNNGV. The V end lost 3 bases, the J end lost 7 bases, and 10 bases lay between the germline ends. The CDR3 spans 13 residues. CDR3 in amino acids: CASSFRAGNEQFF. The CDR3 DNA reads TGTGCCAGCAGCTTCAGGGCGGGGAATGAGCAGTTCTTC.

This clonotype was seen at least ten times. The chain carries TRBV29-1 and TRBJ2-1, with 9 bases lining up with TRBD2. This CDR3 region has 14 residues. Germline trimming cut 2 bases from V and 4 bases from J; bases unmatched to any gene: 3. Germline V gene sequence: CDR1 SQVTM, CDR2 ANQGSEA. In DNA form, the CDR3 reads TGCAGCGTTGAACGCAGCGGGGGGTACAATGAGCAGTTCTTC. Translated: CSVERSGGYNEQFF.

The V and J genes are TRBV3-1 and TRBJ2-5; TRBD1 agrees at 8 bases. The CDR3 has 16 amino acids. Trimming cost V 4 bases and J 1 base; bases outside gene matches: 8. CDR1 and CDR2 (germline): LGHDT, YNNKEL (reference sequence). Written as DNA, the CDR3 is TGTGCCAGCAGCCCCACCCGACAGGGGATCCAAGAGACCCAGTACTTC. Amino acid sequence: CASSPTRQGIQETQYF.